Listed below are T cell receptor beta chains from one sample, sequenced in a study of cytomegalovirus exposure and HLA in healthy donors. Sequencing was performed with immunoSEQ multiplex PCR; in TCRdb, only in-frame clones are kept and a portion is missing. The table shows 200,000 or so clones, with almost 85% occurring only once. The specimen sequenced was PBMCs. The source is a boy under 18 in good health and CMV-seronegative. The CDR3 runs from the conserved cysteine through the conserved F or W. Each record gives: CDR3 DNA, CDR3 protein, clone size, D gene, V gene, J gene. A D gene is named only where the DNA matches it firmly. Clone size is given for some rows only: seen once, a few or many times, or a class if the clone is expanded.

cdr3_nt: TGTGCCAGCAGCTCCCCTAGGGGGGGGAACACTGAAGCTTTCTTT; cdr3_aa: CASSSPRGGNTEAFF; clone_size: .; d_call: .; v_call: TRBV5-4; j_call: TRBJ1-1
cdr3_nt: TGTGCCAGTAGTATTCGCCCCTCTGGGACAGGGGGGCCCCCCTACGAGCAGTACTTC; cdr3_aa: CASSIRPSGTGGPPYEQYF; clone_size: .; d_call: TRBD1; v_call: TRBV19; j_call: TRBJ2-7
cdr3_nt: TGTGCCAGCAGCCCCGGTTACTATAATTCACCCCTCCACTTT; cdr3_aa: CASSPGYYNSPLHF; clone_size: .; d_call: .; v_call: TRBV14; j_call: TRBJ1-6
cdr3_nt: TGTGCCAGCAGTTTCGGAGGGGACGGAAACACTGAAGCTTTCTTT; cdr3_aa: CASSFGGDGNTEAFF; clone_size: .; d_call: .; v_call: TRBV6-6; j_call: TRBJ1-1
cdr3_nt: TGTGCCAGCAGCCCAACGGGAGCAAGGTTGGGGGAGCTGTTTTTT; cdr3_aa: CASSPTGARLGELFF; clone_size: .; d_call: .; v_call: TRBV9; j_call: TRBJ2-2
cdr3_nt: TGTGCCAGCAGCTTAGATCGGAGGTACGAGCAGTACTTC; cdr3_aa: CASSLDRRYEQYF; clone_size: .; d_call: .; v_call: TRBV11-2; j_call: TRBJ2-7
cdr3_nt: TGTGCCACGACGGAACAGGGAGGGATTTTCTATGGCTACACCTTC; cdr3_aa: CATTEQGGIFYGYTF; clone_size: few; d_call: .; v_call: TRBV6-5; j_call: TRBJ1-2
cdr3_nt: TGTGCCAGCAGCGTCGGAGGACCCGGCACAGATACGCAGTATTTT; cdr3_aa: CASSVGGPGTDTQYF; clone_size: .; d_call: .; v_call: TRBV9; j_call: TRBJ2-3
cdr3_nt: TGCGCCAGCAGCTTGGCTCTAGCGGGAACCGGGGAGCTGTTTTTT; cdr3_aa: CASSLALAGTGELFF; clone_size: .; d_call: TRBD2; v_call: TRBV5-1; j_call: TRBJ2-2
cdr3_nt: TGTGCCTCCTCTAGACGTAATGAAAAACTGTTTTTT; cdr3_aa: CASSRRNEKLFF; clone_size: .; d_call: .; v_call: TRBV6-5; j_call: TRBJ1-4
cdr3_nt: TGTGCCAGCAGTGGCCCGATGGTAGCGGGTTACAATGAGCAGTTCTTC; cdr3_aa: CASSGPMVAGYNEQFF; clone_size: .; d_call: TRBD2; v_call: TRBV6-1; j_call: TRBJ2-1
cdr3_nt: TGCAGCGTTGAAGCAGGGGCTGGAAACACCATATATTTT; cdr3_aa: CSVEAGAGNTIYF; clone_size: .; d_call: .; v_call: TRBV29-1; j_call: TRBJ1-3
cdr3_nt: TGTGCCAGCAGGGGGCGAGGAGAGCAGTACTTC; cdr3_aa: CASRGRGEQYF; clone_size: .; d_call: .; v_call: TRBV2; j_call: TRBJ2-7
cdr3_nt: TGTGCCAGCCAGAGGGGGCGGGTCCCGAACACTGAAGCTTTCTTT; cdr3_aa: CASQRGRVPNTEAFF; clone_size: few; d_call: TRBD1; v_call: TRBV6-1; j_call: TRBJ1-1
cdr3_nt: TGCGCCAGCAGCCAAGGACCTTGGGGTGGGGCAGGAGAAAAACTGTTTTTT; cdr3_aa: CASSQGPWGGAGEKLFF; clone_size: .; d_call: .; v_call: TRBV4-1; j_call: TRBJ1-4
cdr3_nt: TGTGCCTGGAGTGGAGGACACCCAGGGGGAGAGACCCAGTACTTC; cdr3_aa: CAWSGGHPGGETQYF; clone_size: .; d_call: TRBD1; v_call: TRBV30; j_call: TRBJ2-5
cdr3_nt: TGTGCCTGGAGCGATGGGACAGGGTTGTCTGGAAACACCATATATTTT; cdr3_aa: CAWSDGTGLSGNTIYF; clone_size: once; d_call: TRBD1; v_call: TRBV30; j_call: TRBJ1-3
cdr3_nt: TGTGCCAGCAGGGGGACTACGAGGCCCGCAGAAGAAAACATTCAGTACTTC; cdr3_aa: CASRGTTRPAEENIQYF; clone_size: .; d_call: TRBD2; v_call: TRBV27; j_call: TRBJ2-4
cdr3_nt: TGTGCCAGCAGCCCCCGGGGGGGCTACACCTTC; cdr3_aa: CASSPRGGYTF; clone_size: .; d_call: .; v_call: TRBV6-6; j_call: TRBJ1-2
cdr3_nt: TGTGCCAGCAGTTTAACCAGGGCGGTATTGTTGGGGGGCTACACCTTC; cdr3_aa: CASSLTRAVLLGGYTF; clone_size: .; d_call: .; v_call: TRBV27; j_call: TRBJ1-2